The sequence of this T cell receptor beta chain was determined in a study of blood T cell repertoires in COVID-19. Clones were read by immunoSEQ multiplex PCR, and TCRdb kept only the in-frame ones, dropping some. This sample has roughly 110,000 clones, with around 78% found just once. The clonotype comes from an older man with COVID-19, enrolled during active disease. Sequencing input: peripheral blood.

The CDR3 coding sequence is TGTGCCAGCAGCCAACAGGTGTATAATTCACCCCTCCACTTT. Encoded protein: CASSQQVYNSPLHF. This chain links TRBV3-1 (or the pseudogene TRBV3-2) with TRBJ1-6; D is unclear. V gave up 2 bases and J gave up 4 bases, with 6 bases separating them. There are 14 residues in the CDR3. Germline assignment: CDR1 LGHDT and CDR2 YNNKEL (reference sequence).